This TCR beta chain was retrieved from a study of CD8 T cells in Susac syndrome. It was with random hexamers that about 0.45 to 1 ug RNA was reverse transcribed. A multiplex approach, immunoSEQ multiplex PCR, amplified TCR beta CDR3 across 54 Vbeta and 13 Jbeta. One entry per CDR3 protein results from TCRdb running MiXCR on the immunoSEQ multiplex PCR reads. Of roughly 180,000 distinct CDR3 sequences listed, about 94% are singletons. Blood CD8+ and CD4+ T cells underwent high-throughput TCR beta sequencing. The multiple sclerosis controls were treatment-naive patients affected by stable or active relapsing-remitting disease. Negative isolation yielded CD4+ and CD8+ T cells, and FACS enriched TEMRA cells. This clonotype was seen only a few times. There are 13 residues in the CDR3. With 3 bases removed from V and 2 bases from J, the gap between germline ends came to 8 bases. The germline V gene has CDR1 SGHAT and CDR2 FQNNGV.

The sequenced sample was CD4+ T cells from PBMCs. The chain links TRBV11-2 to TRBJ2-7, with D perhaps matching TRBD1 or TRBD2 (5 bases each). The source is a human donor with multiple sclerosis. The chain's CDR3 is CASSFRGPYEQYF. Written as DNA, the CDR3 is TGTGCCAGCAGCTTTCGGGGCCCCTACGAGCAGTACTTC. The whole variable domain, remainder taken from reference TRBV11-2 and TRBJ2-7, is EAGVAQSPRYKIIEKRQSVAFWCNPISGHATLYWYQQILGQGPKLLIQFQNNGVVDDSQLPKDRFSAERLKGVDSTLKIQPAKLEDSAVYLCASSFRGPYEQYFGPGTRLTVT.